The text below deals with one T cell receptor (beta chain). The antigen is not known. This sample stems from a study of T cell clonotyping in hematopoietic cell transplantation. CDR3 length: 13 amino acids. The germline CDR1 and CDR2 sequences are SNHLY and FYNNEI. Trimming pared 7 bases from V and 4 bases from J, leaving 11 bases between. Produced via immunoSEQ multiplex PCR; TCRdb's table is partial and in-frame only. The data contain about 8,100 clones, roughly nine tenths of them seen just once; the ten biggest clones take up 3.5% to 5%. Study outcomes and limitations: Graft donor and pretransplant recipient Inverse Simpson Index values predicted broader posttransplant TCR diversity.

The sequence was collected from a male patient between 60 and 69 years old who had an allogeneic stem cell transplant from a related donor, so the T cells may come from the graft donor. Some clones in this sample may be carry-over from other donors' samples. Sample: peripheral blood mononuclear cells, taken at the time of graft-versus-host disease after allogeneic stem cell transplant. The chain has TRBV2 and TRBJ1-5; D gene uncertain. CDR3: CASIDRRNQPQHF. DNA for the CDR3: TGTGCCAGCATTGATAGAAGGAATCAGCCCCAGCATTTT.